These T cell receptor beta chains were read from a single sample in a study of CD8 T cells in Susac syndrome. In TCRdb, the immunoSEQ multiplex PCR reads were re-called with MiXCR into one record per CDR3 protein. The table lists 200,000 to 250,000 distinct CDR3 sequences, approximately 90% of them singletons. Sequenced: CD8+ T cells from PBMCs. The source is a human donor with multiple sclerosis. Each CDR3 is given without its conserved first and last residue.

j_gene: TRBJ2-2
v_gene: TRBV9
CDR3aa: ASSVWLAAANTGELF

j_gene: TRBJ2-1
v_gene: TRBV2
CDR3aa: ASSDMGQEQF

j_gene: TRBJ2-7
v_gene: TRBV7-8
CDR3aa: ASSFTDRQYEQY

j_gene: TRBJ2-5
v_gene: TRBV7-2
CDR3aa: ASSVGSLETQY

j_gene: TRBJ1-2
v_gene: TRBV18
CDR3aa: ASSGEDYGYT

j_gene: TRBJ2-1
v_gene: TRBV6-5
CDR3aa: ASSYSAGTRNEQF

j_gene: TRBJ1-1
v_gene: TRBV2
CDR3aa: ASSESGDTEAF

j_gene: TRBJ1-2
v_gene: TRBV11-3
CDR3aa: ASSPQTDPYGYT

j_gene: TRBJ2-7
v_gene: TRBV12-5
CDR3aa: ASGPEDYEQY

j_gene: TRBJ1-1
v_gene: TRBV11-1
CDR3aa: ASSPPGGNTEAF

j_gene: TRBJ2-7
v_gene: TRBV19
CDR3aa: ASSIGQLYEQY

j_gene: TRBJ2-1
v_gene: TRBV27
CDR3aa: ASSPTGTSGYNEQF

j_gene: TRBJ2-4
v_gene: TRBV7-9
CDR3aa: ASSSTEGFNNIQY

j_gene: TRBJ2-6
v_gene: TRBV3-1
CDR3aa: ASSQEGSGANVLT

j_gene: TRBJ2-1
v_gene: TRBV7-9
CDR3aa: ASSPPFSSYNEQF

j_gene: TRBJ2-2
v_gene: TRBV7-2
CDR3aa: ASSPRQFLAELF

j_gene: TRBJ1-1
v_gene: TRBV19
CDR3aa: ASSPHRATNLQESAF

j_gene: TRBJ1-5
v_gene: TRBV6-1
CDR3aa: ASSEYGTGNTDQPQH

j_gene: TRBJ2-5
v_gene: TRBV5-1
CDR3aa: ASSLAPTPGLAGLLEETQY

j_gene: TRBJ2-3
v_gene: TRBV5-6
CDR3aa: ASSWTRSGDTQY

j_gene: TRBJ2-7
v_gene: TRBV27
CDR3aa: ASSSSGTGVEQY

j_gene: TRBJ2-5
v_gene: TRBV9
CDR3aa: ASSVGAGQETQY

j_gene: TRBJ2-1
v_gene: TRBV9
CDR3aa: ASSGSTSGIYNEQF

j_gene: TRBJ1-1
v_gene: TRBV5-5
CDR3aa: ASRLGTEAF

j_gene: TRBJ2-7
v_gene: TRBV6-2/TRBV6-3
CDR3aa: ASSFTYEQY

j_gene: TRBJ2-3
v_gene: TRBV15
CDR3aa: ATSGGGPDTQY

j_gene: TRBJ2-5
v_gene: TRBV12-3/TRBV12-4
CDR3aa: ASSSLDNQETQY

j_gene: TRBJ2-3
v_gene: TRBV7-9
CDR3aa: ASRVGTDTQY

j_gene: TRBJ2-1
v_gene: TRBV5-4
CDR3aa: ASRRESYNEQF

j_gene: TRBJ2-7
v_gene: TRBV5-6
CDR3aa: ASSLVGHHEQY

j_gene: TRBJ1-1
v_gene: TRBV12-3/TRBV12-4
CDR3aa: ASRTAPTGFHTEAF